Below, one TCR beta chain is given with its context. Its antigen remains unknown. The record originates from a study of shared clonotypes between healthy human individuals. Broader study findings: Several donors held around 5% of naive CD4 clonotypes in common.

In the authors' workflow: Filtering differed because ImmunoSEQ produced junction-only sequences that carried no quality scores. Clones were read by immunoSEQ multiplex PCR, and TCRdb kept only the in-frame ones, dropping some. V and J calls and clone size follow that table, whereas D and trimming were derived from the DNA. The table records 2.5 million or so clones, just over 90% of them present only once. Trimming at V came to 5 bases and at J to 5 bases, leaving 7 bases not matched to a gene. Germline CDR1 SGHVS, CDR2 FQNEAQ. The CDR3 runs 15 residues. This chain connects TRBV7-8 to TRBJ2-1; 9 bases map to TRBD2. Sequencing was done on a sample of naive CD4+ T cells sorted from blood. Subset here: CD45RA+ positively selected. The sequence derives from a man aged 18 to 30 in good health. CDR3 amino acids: CASSTQREANNEQFF. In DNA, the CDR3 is TGTGCCAGCAGCACACAGCGGGAGGCCAACAATGAGCAGTTCTTC. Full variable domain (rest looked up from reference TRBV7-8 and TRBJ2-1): GAGVSQSPRYKVAKRGQDVALRCDPISGHVSLFWYQQALGQGPEFLTYFQNEAQLDKSGLPSDRFFAERPEGSVSTLKIQRTQQEDSAVYLCASSTQREANNEQFFGPGTRLTVL.